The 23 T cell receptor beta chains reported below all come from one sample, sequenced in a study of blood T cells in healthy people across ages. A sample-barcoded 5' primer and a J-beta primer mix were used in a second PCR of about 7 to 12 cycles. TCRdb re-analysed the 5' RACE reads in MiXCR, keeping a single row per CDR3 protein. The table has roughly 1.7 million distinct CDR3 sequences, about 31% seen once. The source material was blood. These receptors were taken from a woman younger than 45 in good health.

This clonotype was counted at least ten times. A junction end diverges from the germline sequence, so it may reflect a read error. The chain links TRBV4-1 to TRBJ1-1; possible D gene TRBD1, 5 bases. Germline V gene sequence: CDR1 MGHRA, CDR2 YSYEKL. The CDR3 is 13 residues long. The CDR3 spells CASSQDGGTEAFF. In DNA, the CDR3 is TGTGCCAGCAGCCAAGACGGGGGTACTGAAGCTTTCTTT.

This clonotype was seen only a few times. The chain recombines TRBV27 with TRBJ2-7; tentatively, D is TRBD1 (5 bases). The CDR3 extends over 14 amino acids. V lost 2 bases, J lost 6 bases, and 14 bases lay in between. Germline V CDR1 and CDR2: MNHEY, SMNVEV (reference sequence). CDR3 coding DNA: TGTGCCAGCAGTTTAACAGGTGATGTTCCCGAGCAGTACTTC. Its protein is CASSLTGDVPEQYF.

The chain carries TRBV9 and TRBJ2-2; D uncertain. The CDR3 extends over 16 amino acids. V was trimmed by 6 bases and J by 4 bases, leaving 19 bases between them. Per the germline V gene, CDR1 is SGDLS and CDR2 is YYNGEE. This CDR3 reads CASTPSSGERTGELFF. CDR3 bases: TGTGCCAGCACCCCATCCAGTGGAGAACGCACCGGGGAGCTGTTTTTT.

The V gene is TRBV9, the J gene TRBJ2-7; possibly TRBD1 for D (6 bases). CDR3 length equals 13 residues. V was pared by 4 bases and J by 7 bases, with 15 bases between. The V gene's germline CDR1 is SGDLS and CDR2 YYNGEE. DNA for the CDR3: TGTGCCAGCAGCATAGGGACCCAGGGGGAGCAGTACTTC. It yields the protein CASSIGTQGEQYF.

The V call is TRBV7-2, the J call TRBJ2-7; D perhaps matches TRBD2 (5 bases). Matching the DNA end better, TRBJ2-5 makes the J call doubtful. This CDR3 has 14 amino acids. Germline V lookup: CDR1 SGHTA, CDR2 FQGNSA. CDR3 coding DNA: TGTGCCAGCAGCTTTTCACTAGGAGACGAGACCCAGTACTTC. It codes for CASSFSLGDETQYF.

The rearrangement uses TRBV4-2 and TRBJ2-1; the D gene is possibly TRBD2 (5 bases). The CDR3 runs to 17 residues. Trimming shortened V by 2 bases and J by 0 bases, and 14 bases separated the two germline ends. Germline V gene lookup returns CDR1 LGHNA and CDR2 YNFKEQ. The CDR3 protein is CASSQNSEVSSYNEQFF. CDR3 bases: TGTGCCAGCAGCCAAAATAGCGAGGTTAGCTCCTACAATGAGCAGTTCTTC.

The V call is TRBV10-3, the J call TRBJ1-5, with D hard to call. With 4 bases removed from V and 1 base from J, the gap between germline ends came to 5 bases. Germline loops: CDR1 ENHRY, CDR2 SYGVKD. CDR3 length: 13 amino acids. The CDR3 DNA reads TGTGCCATCAGTGCAGAGAGCAATCAGCCCCAGCATTTT. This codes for CAISAESNQPQHF.

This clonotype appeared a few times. The CDR3 spells CASSSPGRDSYEQYF. The CDR3 DNA is TGTGCCAGCAGTTCTCCGGGACGGGACTCCTACGAGCAGTACTTC. The V call is TRBV27, the J call TRBJ2-7; D possibly uses TRBD1 or TRBD2 (5 bases each). V was clipped by 4 bases and J by 0 bases, with 13 bases between them. Germline V CDR1 and CDR2: MNHEY, SMNVEV (reference sequence). The CDR3 covers 15 residues.

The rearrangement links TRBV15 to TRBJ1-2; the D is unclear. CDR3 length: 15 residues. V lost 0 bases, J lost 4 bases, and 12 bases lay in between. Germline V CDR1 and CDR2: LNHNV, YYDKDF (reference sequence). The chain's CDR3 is CATSRDFDRPYGYTF. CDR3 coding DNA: TGTGCCACCAGCAGAGATTTTGACCGACCCTATGGCTACACCTTC. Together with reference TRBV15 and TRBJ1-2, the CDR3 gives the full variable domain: DAMVIQNPRYQVTQFGKPVTLSCSQTLNHNVMYWYQQKSSQAPKLLFHYYDKDFNNEADTPDNFQSRRPNTSFCFLDIRSPGLGDTAMYLCATSRDFDRPYGYTFGSGTRLTVV.

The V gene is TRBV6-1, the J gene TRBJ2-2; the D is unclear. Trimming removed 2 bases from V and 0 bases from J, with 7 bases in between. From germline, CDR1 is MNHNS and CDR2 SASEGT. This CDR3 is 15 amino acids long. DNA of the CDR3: TGTGCCAGCAGTGAATTTGTAGCGAACACCGGGGAGCTGTTTTTT. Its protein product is CASSEFVANTGELFF.

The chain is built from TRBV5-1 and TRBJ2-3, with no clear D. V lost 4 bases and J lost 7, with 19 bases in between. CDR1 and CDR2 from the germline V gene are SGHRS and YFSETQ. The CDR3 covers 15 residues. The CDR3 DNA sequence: TGCGCCAGCAGCGATCCTGGCTCGTCGGTATATACGCAGTATTTT. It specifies CASSDPGSSVYTQYF.

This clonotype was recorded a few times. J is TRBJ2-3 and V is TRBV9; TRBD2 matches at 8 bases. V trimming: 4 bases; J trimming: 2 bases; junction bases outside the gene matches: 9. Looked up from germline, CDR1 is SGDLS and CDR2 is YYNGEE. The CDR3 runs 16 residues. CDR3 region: CASSPPAGASTDTQYF. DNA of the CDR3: TGTGCCAGCAGCCCACCAGCGGGGGCTTCCACAGATACGCAGTATTTT. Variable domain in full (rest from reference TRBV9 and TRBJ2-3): DSGVTQTPKHLITATGQRVTLRCSPRSGDLSVYWYQQSLDQGLQFLIQYYNGEERAKGNILERFSAQQFPDLHSELNLSSLELGDSALYFCASSPPAGASTDTQYFGPGTRLTVL.

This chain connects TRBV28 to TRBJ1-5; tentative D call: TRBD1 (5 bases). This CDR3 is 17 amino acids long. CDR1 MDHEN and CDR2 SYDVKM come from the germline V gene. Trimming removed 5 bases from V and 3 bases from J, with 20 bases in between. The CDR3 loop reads CASSPGTSGSYNQPQHF. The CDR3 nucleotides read TGTGCCAGCAGTCCCGGGACCTCAGGATCCTACAATCAGCCCCAGCATTTT.

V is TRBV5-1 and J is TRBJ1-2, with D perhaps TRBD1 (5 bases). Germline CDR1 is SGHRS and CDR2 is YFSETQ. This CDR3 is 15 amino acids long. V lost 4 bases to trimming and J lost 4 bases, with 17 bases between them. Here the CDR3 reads CASSQRDGWSYGYTF. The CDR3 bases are TGCGCCAGCAGCCAGAGGGACGGATGGTCCTATGGCTACACCTTC.

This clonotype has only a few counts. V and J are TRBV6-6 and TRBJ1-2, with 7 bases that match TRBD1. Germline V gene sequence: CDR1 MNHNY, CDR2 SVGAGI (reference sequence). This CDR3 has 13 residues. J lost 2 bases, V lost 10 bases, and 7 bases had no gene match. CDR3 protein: CANSKTGNYGYTF. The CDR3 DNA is TGTGCCAACAGCAAGACAGGGAACTATGGCTACACCTTC.

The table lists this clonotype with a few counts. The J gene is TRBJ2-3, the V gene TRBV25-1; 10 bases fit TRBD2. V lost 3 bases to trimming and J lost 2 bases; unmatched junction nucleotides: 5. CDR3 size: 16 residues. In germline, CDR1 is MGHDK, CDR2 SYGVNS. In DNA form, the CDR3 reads TGTGCCAGCAGTGATCGGACTAGCGGAAACACAGATACGCAGTATTTT. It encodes CASSDRTSGNTDTQYF. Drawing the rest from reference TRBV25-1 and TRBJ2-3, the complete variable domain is EADIYQTPRYLVIGTGKKITLECSQTMGHDKMYWYQQDPGMELHLIHYSYGVNSTEKGDLSSESTVSRIRTEHFPLTLESARPSHTSQYLCASSDRTSGNTDTQYFGPGTRLTVL.

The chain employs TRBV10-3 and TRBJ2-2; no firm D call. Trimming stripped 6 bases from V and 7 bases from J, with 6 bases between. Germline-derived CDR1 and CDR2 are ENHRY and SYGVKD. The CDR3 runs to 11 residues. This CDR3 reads CAISVGGELFF. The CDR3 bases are TGTGCCATCAGCGTAGGCGGGGAGCTGTTTTTT.

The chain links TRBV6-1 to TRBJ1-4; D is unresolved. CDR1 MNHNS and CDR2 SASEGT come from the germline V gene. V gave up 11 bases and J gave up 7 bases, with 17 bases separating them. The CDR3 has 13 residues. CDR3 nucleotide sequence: TGTGCCGGTTCCGAGCAGGTTTCTGAAAAACTGTTTTTT. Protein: CAGSEQVSEKLFF.

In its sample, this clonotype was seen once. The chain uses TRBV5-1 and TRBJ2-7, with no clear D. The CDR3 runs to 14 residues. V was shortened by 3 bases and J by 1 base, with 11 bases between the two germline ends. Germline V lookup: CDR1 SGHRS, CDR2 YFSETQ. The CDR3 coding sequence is TGCGCCAGCAGCTGGGGTACGGAATCCTACGAGCAGTACTTC. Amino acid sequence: CASSWGTESYEQYF.

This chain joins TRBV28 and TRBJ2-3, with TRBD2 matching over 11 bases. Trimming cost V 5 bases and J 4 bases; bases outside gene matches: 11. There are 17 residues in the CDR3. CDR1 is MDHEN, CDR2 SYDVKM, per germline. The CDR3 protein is CASSPLPLAGASDTQYF. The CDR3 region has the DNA TGTGCCAGCAGTCCACTCCCACTAGCGGGAGCTTCAGATACGCAGTATTTT.

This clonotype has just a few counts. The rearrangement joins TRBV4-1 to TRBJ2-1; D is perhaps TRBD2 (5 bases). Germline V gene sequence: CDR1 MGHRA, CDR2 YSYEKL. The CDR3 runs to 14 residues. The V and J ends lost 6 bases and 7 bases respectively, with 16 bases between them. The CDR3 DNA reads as TGCGCCAGCAGGGCCGGGATCCTCGGGAATGAGCAGTTCTTC. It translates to CASRAGILGNEQFF.

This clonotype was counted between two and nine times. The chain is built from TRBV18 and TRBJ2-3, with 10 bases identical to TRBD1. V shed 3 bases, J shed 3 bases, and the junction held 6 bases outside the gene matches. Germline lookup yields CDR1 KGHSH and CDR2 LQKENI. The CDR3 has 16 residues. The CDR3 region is CASSPRQGATTDTQYF. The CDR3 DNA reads TGTGCCAGCTCACCTCGACAGGGGGCCACTACAGATACGCAGTATTTT.

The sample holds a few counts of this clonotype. The CDR3 DNA is TGTGCCAGTAACCCCTCCCATGGTGGCGGTAGCTCTGGGGCCAACGTCCTGACTTTC. It codes for CASNPSHGGGSSGANVLTF. The chain couples TRBV19 to TRBJ2-6, with D hard to call. This CDR3 is 19 amino acids long. The V and J ends lost 7 bases and 0 bases respectively, with 22 bases between them. Germline values: CDR1 LNHDA, CDR2 SQIVND (reference sequence).